The 16 T cell receptor beta chains below come from one sample, sequenced in a study of shared clonotypes between healthy human individuals. Repertoires were generated with immunoSEQ multiplex PCR, while TCRdb's copy carries only in-frame clones and drops some. The sample has almost 750,000 clones, approximately 77% seen once; the top ten hold under 2%. The specimen sequenced was memory CD4+ T cells sorted from blood. Noted subset: CD45RA-negative fraction. The origin of the receptors is a woman aged 25 to 45 in good health.

The chain uses TRBV4-2 and TRBJ2-7; 7 bases map to TRBD2. J lost 3 bases, V lost 6 bases, and 8 bases had no gene match. The CDR3 is 14 amino acids. Germline V gene lookup returns CDR1 LGHNA and CDR2 YNFKEQ. The CDR3 sequence: CASSDQGLYYEQYF. The CDR3 DNA reads as TGTGCCAGCAGTGACCAGGGACTATACTACGAGCAGTACTTC.

The chain employs TRBV6-6 and TRBJ2-3, with no clear D. This CDR3 contains 15 residues. Trimming took 0 bases from V and 7 from J, leaving 14 bases between them. Germline assignment: CDR1 MNHNY and CDR2 SVGAGI (reference sequence). DNA for the CDR3: TGTGCCAGCAGTTACTCGGAAAGGTTATTCAATACGCAGTATTTT. Encoded protein: CASSYSERLFNTQYF.

The chain couples TRBV5-1 to TRBJ2-3, with 9 bases that match TRBD2. The CDR3 is 15 residues long. The junction had 6 bases not matched to a gene; V was cut back by 4 bases and J by 3 bases. Per the germline V gene, CDR1 is SGHRS and CDR2 is YFSETQ. In nucleotides, the CDR3 is TGCGCCAGCAGCGTGAGCGGGAGGCCGACAGATACGCAGTATTTT. It encodes CASSVSGRPTDTQYF.

V usage is TRBV27 and J usage is TRBJ1-5, with 10 bases matching TRBD1. CDR3 length: 14 amino acids. Trimming cost V 4 bases and J 6 bases; bases outside gene matches: 3. Germline CDR1 MNHEY, CDR2 SMNVEV (reference sequence). The CDR3 bases are TGTGCCAGCAGTTCGACAGGGGGCCTTCAGCCCCAGCATTTT. Amino acids: CASSSTGGLQPQHF.

As regards this clone: A read error may produce the germline difference seen at one junction end. The chain combines TRBV18 with TRBJ2-1; D might be TRBD1 (7 bases). The CDR3 is made up of 13 amino acids. Germline CDR1 KGHSH, CDR2 LQKENI. CDR3 residues: CASSPIDQGGAVF. The CDR3 DNA sequence: TGTGCCAGCTCACCAATAGACCAGGGGGGCGCTGTCTTC.

The chain links TRBV14 to TRBJ2-2; D is unresolved. The CDR3 runs to 13 residues. The V end lost 0 bases, the J end lost 8 bases, and 7 bases lay between the germline ends. Looked up from germline, CDR1 is SGHDN and CDR2 is FVKESK. The CDR3 is CASSQDLEGELFF. As DNA, the CDR3 is TGTGCCAGCAGCCAAGATTTGGAGGGGGAGCTGTTTTTT. Full variable domain (rest looked up from reference TRBV14 and TRBJ2-2): EAGVTQFPSHSVIEKGQTVTLRCDPISGHDNLYWYRRVMGKEIKFLLHFVKESKQDESGMPNNRFLAERTGGTYSTLKVQPAELEDSGVYFCASSQDLEGELFFGEGSRLTVL.

The chain combines TRBV7-8 with TRBJ2-7, with D possibly being TRBD1 or TRBD2 (6 bases each). Trimming shortened V by 4 bases and J by 0 bases, and 19 bases separated the two germline ends. The CDR3 covers 17 residues. Looked up from germline, CDR1 is SGHVS and CDR2 is FQNEAQ. The DNA for the CDR3 is TGTGCCAGCAGCTCGGAGGGGAGAGGGGACATCTCCTACGAGCAGTACTTC. This encodes CASSSEGRGDISYEQYF.

This chain links TRBV27 with TRBJ1-5, with D unresolved. Germline CDR1 MNHEY, CDR2 SMNVEV (reference sequence). V was trimmed by 0 bases and J by 2 bases, leaving 11 bases between them. The CDR3 runs 16 residues. The CDR3 loop reads CASSLSGLGGNQPQHF. Here the CDR3 DNA reads TGTGCCAGCAGTTTATCGGGTCTTGGGGGCAATCAGCCCCAGCATTTT.

This chain joins TRBV7-6 and TRBJ2-7; D uncertain. The V gene's germline CDR1 is SGHVS and CDR2 FNYEAQ. The CDR3 loop spans 13 amino acids. V was clipped by 0 bases and J by 2 bases, with 5 bases between them. CDR3 nucleotides: TGTGCCAGCAGCTTAGCGGGCACCTACGAGCAGTACTTC. Protein: CASSLAGTYEQYF.

This chain links TRBV5-8 with TRBJ1-5, with D uncertain. This CDR3 is built from 15 residues. The germline CDR1 and CDR2 sequences are SGHTS and YDEGEE. Trimming shortened V by 0 bases and J by 3 bases, and 10 bases separated the two germline ends. The chain's CDR3 is CASSLGQRVNQPQHF. CDR3 coding DNA: TGTGCCAGCAGCTTGGGTCAGAGAGTCAATCAGCCCCAGCATTTT.

The rearrangement joins TRBV5-4 to TRBJ2-1; no definite D call. Trimming shortened V by 4 bases and J by 8 bases, and 7 bases separated the two germline ends. The length of the CDR3 is 11 residues. The germline gives CDR1 SGHNT, CDR2 YYREEE (reference sequence). For the CDR3, the DNA is TGTGCCAGCAGCACCGTGTATGAGCAGTTCTTC. Translating it yields CASSTVYEQFF.

The chain combines TRBV5-6 with TRBJ2-5, with 7 nucleotides matching TRBD1. The CDR3 is 15 residues long. With V trimmed by 1 base and J by 6 bases, 9 bases remained unmatched. Germline CDR1 is SGHDT and CDR2 is YYEEEE. The chain's CDR3 is CASSLIEGGRKTQYF. DNA for the CDR3: TGTGCCAGCAGCTTGATTGAAGGGGGCAGGAAGACCCAGTACTTC.

The CDR3 region is CASSEALAGGNNEQFF. CDR3 bases: TGTGCCAGCAGTGAAGCGCTAGCGGGAGGGAACAATGAGCAGTTCTTC. The rearrangement joins TRBV2 to TRBJ2-1; 12 bases are a match to TRBD2. CDR1 and CDR2 (germline): SNHLY, FYNNEI. The CDR3 extends over 16 amino acids. Trimming removed 0 bases from V and 5 bases from J; junction bases left unmatched: 2.

This clone was observed a few times. The chain links TRBV28 to TRBJ1-1, with a weak D call TRBD1 (5 bases). The length of the CDR3 is 14 residues. Trimming left V 7 bases short and J 6 bases short, with 18 bases between. Per germline, CDR1 MDHEN and CDR2 SYDVKM. CDR3 in DNA: TGTGCCAGCATTCCCTGGCGGGGGAGGGCTGAAGCTTTCTTT. Protein: CASIPWRGRAEAFF.

This clone was picked up one time. The genes are TRBV19 and TRBJ1-1, with 7 nucleotides matching TRBD1. This CDR3 has 15 residues. Losses at the gene ends were 3 bases for V and 5 bases for J; bases not matched to a gene: 9. CDR1 is LNHDA and CDR2 is SQIVND in the germline V gene (reference sequence). The CDR3 reads CASSMLRGRDTEAFF. The CDR3 DNA is TGTGCCAGTAGTATGTTAAGGGGGCGGGATACTGAAGCTTTCTTT. Filled out from reference TRBV19 and TRBJ1-1, the complete variable domain reads DGGITQSPKYLFRKEGQNVTLSCEQNLNHDAMYWYRQDPGQGLRLIYYSQIVNDFQKGDIAEGYSVSREKKESFPLTVTSAQKNPTAFYLCASSMLRGRDTEAFFGQGTRLTVV.

This clone has just a few counts. The genes are TRBV15 and TRBJ2-1; 12 bases are shared with TRBD1. The CDR3 runs 17 residues. CDR1 and CDR2 (germline): LNHNV, YYDKDF (reference sequence). V dropped 1 base and J dropped 0; count of bases not matched to a gene: 1. The CDR3 is CATSRGGQGASYNEQFF. CDR3 nucleotides: TGTGCCACCAGCAGAGGGGGACAGGGGGCCTCCTACAATGAGCAGTTCTTC.